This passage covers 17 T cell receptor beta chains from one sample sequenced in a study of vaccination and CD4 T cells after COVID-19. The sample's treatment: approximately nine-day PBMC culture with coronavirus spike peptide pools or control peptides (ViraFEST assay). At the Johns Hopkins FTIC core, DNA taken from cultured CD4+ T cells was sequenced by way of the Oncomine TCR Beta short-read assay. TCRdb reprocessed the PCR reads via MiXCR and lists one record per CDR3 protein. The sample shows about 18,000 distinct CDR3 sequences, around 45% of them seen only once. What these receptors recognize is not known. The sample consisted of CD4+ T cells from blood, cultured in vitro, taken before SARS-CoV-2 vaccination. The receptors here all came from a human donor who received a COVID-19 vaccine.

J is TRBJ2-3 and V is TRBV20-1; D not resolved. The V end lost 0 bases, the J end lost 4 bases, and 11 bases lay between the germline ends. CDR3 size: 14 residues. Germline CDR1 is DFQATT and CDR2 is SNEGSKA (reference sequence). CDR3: CSARDIRSADTQYF. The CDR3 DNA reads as TGCAGTGCTAGAGATATCCGCTCAGCAGATACGCAGTATTTT.

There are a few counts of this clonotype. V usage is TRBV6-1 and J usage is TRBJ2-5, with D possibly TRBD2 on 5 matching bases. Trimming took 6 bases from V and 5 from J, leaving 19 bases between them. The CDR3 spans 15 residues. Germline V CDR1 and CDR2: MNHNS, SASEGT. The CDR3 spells CASRRLGTEGETQYF. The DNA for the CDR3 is TGTGCCAGCAGGCGGCTTGGTACCGAGGGCGAGACCCAGTACTTC.

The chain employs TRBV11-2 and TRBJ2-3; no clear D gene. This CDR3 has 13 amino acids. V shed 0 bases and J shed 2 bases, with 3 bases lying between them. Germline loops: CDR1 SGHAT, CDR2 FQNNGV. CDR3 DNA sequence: TGTGCCAGCAGCTTAGAGATCACAGATACGCAGTATTTT. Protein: CASSLEITDTQYF. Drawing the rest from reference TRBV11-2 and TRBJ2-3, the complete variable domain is EAGVAQSPRYKIIEKRQSVAFWCNPISGHATLYWYQQILGQGPKLLIQFQNNGVVDDSQLPKDRFSAERLKGVDSTLKIQPAKLEDSAVYLCASSLEITDTQYFGPGTRLTVL.

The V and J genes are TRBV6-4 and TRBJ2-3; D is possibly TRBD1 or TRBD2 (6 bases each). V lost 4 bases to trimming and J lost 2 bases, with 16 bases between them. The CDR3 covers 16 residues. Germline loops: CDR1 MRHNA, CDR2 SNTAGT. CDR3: CASSAGGGPNTDTQYF. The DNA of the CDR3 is TGTGCCAGCAGTGCCGGAGGGGGGCCTAACACAGATACGCAGTATTTT.

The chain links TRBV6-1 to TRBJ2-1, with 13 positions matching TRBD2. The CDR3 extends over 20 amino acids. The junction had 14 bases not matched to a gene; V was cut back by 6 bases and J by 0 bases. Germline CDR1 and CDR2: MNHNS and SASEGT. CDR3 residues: CASSRRERLAGGLSYNEQFF. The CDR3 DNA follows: TGTGCCAGCAGCCGCCGTGAGCGACTAGCGGGGGGCCTCTCCTACAATGAGCAGTTCTTC.

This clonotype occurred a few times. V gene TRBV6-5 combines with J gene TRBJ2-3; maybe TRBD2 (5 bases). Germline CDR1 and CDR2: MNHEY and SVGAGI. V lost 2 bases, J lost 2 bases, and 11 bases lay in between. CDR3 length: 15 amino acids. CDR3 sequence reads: CASSYEGAHTDTQYF. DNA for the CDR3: TGTGCCAGCAGTTACGAGGGCGCCCACACAGATACGCAGTATTTT.

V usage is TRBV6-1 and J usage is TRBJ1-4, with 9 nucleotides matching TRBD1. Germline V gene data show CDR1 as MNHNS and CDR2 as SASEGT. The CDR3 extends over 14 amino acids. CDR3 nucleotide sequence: TGTGCTGTAAGACGGGACAGGGTAAGGGAAAAACTGTTTTTT. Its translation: CAVRRDRVREKLFF.

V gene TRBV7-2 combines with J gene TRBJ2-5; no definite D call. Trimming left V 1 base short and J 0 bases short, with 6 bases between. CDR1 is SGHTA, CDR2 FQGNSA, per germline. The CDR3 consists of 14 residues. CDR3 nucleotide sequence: TGTGCCAGCAGCTTAGGACCAAACCAAGAGACCCAGTACTTC. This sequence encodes CASSLGPNQETQYF.

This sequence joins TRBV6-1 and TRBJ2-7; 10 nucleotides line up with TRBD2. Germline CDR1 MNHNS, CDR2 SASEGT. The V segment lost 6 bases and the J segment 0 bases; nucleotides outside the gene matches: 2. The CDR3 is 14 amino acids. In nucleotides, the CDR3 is TGTGCCAGCAGGGCTAGCGGGAGCTCCTACGAGCAGTACTTC. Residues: CASRASGSSYEQYF.

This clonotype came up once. The CDR3 coding sequence is TGTGCCACCAGCAGAGGCGGGACCCAAGAGACCCAGTACTTC. The encoded protein is CATSRGGTQETQYF. J is TRBJ2-5 and V is TRBV15, with D possibly being TRBD2 (6 bases). Germline V gene lookup returns CDR1 LNHNV and CDR2 YYDKDF (reference sequence). The CDR3 contains 14 residues. Trimming removed 1 base at V and 1 base at J, with 7 bases between.

The CDR3 spells CASSLVGGAIYEQYF. CDR3 DNA: TGTGCCAGCAGCTTAGTCGGGGGGGCCATCTACGAGCAGTACTTC. The chain employs TRBV11-2 and TRBJ2-7, with 8 bases aligning to TRBD2. The CDR3 covers 15 residues. The germline V gene encodes CDR1 SGHAT and CDR2 FQNNGV. V shed 1 base, J shed 3 bases, and the junction held 5 bases outside the gene matches.

In nucleotides, the CDR3 is TGTGCTAGTGGCCAGGGGGCTATTCAAACAGATACGCAGTATTTT. Encoded protein: CASGQGAIQTDTQYF. The gene calls are TRBV12-5 and TRBJ2-3; 8 positions agree with TRBD1. CDR3 length equals 15 residues. Germline V lookup: CDR1 LGHNT, CDR2 FRNRAP. Losses at the gene ends were 6 bases for V and 3 bases for J; bases not matched to a gene: 8.

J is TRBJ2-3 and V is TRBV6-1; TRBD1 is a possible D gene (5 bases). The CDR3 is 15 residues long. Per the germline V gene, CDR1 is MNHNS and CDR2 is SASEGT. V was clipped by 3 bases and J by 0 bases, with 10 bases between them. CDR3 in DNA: TGTGCCAGCAGTGATACAGGCTTTAGCACAGATACGCAGTATTTT. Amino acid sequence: CASSDTGFSTDTQYF.

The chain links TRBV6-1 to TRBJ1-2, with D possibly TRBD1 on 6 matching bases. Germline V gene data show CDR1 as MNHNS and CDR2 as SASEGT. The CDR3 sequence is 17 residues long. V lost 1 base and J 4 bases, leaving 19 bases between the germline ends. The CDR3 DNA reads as TGTGCCAGCAGTGAAGGGTCGAGGCTTACAGGGAGCTATGGCTACACCTTC. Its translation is CASSEGSRLTGSYGYTF.

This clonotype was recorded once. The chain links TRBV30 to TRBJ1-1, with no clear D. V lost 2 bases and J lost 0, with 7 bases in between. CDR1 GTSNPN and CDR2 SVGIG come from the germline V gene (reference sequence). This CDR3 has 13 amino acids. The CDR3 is CAWSLRMNTEAFF. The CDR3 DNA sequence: TGTGCCTGGAGTTTACGGATGAACACTGAAGCTTTCTTT.

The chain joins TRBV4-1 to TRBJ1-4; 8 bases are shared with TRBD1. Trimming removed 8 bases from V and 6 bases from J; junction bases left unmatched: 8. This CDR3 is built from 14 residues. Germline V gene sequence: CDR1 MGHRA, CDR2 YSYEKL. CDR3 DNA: TGCGCCAGCTCTATCGGACAGGGAGATGAAAAACTGTTTTTT. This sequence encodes CASSIGQGDEKLFF.

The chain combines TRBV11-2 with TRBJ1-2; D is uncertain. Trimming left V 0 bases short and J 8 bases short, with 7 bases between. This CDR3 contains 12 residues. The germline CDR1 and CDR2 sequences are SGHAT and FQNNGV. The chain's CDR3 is CASSLELGGYTF. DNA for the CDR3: TGTGCCAGCAGCTTAGAATTGGGCGGCTACACCTTC.